The entry below describes one T cell receptor (beta chain). As processed by the authors: Amplifying reference gene primers gave estimates of nucleated cell counts. The method was immunoSEQ multiplex PCR; TCRdb's version includes in-frame clones alone and lacks a portion of them. That table is the source of V, J and clone size, and D and trimming were worked out from the DNA. The top ten clones hold approximately 6.1% of a sample with roughly 220,000 clones, approximately 90% of them seen once. J was trimmed by 1 base and V by 5 bases; bases with no gene match: 9. CDR1 and CDR2 (germline): SEHNR, FQNEAQ (reference sequence). This CDR3 has 16 amino acids. This record comes from a study of blood T cell repertoires in COVID-19. Study-wide context: The United States, Italy and Spain supplied acute and convalescent COVID-19 samples. T cells, B-cell-depleted T cells, or PBMCs provided the cDNA or gDNA that served as material.

The sample was peripheral blood. The V call is TRBV7-9, the J call TRBJ2-7; 9 bases match TRBD2. The sequence came from an elderly man with acute or convalescent COVID-19. DNA of the CDR3: TGTGCCAGCAGCCTATATAGCGGGAGCCATTCCTACGAGCAGTACTTC. Encoded protein: CASSLYSGSHSYEQYF. Variable domain in full (rest from reference TRBV7-9 and TRBJ2-7): DTGVSQNPRHKITKRGQNVTFRCDPISEHNRLYWYRQTLGQGPEFLTYFQNEAQLEKSRLLSDRFSAERPKGSFSTLEIQRTEQGDSAMYLCASSLYSGSHSYEQYFGPGTRLTVT.